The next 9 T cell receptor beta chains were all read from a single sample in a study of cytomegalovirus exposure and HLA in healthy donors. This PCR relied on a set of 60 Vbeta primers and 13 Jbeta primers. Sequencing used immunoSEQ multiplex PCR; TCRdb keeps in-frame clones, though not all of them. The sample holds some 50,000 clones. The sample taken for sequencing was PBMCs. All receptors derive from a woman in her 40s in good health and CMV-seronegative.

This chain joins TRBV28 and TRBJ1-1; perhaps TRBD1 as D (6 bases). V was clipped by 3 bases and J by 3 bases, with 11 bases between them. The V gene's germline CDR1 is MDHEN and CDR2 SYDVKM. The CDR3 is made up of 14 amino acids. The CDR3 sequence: CASSLMGADTEAFF. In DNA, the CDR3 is TGTGCCAGCAGTTTGATGGGGGCAGACACTGAAGCTTTCTTT.

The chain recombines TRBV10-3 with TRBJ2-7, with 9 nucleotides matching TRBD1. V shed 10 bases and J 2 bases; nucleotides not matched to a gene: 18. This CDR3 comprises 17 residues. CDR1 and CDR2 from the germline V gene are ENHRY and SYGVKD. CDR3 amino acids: CATSGTGSRGGPYEQYF. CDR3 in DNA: TGTGCCACCTCCGGGACAGGGTCTCGTGGCGGCCCCTACGAGCAGTACTTC.

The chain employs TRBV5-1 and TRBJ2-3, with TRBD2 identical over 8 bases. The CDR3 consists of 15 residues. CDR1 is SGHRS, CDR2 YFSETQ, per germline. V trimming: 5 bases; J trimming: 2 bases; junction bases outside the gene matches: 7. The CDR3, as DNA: TGCGCCAGCAGTAGCGGGACTTCCGACACAGATACGCAGTATTTT. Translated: CASSSGTSDTDTQYF.

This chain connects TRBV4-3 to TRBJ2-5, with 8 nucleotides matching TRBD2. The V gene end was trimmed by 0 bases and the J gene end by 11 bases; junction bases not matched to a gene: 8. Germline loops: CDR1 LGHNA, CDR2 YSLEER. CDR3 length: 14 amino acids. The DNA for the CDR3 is TGCGCCAGCAGCCAAGATTACACAGCGGGGGAGCAGTACTTC. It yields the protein CASSQDYTAGEQYF.

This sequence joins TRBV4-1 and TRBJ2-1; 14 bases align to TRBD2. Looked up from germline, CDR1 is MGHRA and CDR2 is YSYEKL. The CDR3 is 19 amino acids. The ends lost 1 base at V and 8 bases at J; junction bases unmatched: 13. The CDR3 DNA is TGCGCCAGCAGCCAAGGGGGACTAGCGGGAGTTCGGGTCTTCCATGAGCAGTTCTTC. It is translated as CASSQGGLAGVRVFHEQFF.

The CDR3 is CASSSYRGLHDGYEQYF. The CDR3 DNA reads as TGTGCCAGCTCGTCCTACAGGGGACTTCACGACGGCTACGAGCAGTACTTC. The chain couples TRBV18 to TRBJ2-5; D might be TRBD1 (7 bases). TRBJ2-7 explains the end of the DNA better; the J call may be wrong. The germline gives CDR1 KGHSH, CDR2 LQKENI. The CDR3 covers 17 residues.

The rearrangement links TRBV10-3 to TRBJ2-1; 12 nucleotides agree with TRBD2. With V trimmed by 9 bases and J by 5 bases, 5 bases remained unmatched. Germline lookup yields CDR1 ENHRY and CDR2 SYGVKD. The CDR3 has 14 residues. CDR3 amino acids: CAIKTSGSHNEQFF. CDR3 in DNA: TGTGCCATTAAGACTAGCGGGAGCCACAATGAGCAGTTCTTC.

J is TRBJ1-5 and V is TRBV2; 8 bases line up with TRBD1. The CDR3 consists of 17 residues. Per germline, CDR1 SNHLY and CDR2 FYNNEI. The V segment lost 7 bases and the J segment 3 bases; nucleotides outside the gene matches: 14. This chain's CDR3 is CASTPGNRDRHNQPQHF. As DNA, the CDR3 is TGTGCCAGCACCCCCGGCAACCGGGACAGGCACAATCAGCCCCAGCATTTT. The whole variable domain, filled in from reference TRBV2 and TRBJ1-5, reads EPEVTQTPSHQVTQMGQEVILRCVPISNHLYFYWYRQILGQKVEFLVSFYNNEISEKSEIFDDQFSVERPDGSNFTLKIRSTKLEDSAMYFCASTPGNRDRHNQPQHFGDGTRLSIL.

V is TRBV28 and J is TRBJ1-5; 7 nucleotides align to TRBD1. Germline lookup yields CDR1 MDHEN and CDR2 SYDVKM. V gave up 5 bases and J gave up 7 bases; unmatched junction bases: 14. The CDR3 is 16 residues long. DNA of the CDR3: TGTGCCAGCAGTCCCCCGGCGAGAAGGGGGCCCCAGCCCCAGCATTTT. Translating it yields CASSPPARRGPQPQHF.